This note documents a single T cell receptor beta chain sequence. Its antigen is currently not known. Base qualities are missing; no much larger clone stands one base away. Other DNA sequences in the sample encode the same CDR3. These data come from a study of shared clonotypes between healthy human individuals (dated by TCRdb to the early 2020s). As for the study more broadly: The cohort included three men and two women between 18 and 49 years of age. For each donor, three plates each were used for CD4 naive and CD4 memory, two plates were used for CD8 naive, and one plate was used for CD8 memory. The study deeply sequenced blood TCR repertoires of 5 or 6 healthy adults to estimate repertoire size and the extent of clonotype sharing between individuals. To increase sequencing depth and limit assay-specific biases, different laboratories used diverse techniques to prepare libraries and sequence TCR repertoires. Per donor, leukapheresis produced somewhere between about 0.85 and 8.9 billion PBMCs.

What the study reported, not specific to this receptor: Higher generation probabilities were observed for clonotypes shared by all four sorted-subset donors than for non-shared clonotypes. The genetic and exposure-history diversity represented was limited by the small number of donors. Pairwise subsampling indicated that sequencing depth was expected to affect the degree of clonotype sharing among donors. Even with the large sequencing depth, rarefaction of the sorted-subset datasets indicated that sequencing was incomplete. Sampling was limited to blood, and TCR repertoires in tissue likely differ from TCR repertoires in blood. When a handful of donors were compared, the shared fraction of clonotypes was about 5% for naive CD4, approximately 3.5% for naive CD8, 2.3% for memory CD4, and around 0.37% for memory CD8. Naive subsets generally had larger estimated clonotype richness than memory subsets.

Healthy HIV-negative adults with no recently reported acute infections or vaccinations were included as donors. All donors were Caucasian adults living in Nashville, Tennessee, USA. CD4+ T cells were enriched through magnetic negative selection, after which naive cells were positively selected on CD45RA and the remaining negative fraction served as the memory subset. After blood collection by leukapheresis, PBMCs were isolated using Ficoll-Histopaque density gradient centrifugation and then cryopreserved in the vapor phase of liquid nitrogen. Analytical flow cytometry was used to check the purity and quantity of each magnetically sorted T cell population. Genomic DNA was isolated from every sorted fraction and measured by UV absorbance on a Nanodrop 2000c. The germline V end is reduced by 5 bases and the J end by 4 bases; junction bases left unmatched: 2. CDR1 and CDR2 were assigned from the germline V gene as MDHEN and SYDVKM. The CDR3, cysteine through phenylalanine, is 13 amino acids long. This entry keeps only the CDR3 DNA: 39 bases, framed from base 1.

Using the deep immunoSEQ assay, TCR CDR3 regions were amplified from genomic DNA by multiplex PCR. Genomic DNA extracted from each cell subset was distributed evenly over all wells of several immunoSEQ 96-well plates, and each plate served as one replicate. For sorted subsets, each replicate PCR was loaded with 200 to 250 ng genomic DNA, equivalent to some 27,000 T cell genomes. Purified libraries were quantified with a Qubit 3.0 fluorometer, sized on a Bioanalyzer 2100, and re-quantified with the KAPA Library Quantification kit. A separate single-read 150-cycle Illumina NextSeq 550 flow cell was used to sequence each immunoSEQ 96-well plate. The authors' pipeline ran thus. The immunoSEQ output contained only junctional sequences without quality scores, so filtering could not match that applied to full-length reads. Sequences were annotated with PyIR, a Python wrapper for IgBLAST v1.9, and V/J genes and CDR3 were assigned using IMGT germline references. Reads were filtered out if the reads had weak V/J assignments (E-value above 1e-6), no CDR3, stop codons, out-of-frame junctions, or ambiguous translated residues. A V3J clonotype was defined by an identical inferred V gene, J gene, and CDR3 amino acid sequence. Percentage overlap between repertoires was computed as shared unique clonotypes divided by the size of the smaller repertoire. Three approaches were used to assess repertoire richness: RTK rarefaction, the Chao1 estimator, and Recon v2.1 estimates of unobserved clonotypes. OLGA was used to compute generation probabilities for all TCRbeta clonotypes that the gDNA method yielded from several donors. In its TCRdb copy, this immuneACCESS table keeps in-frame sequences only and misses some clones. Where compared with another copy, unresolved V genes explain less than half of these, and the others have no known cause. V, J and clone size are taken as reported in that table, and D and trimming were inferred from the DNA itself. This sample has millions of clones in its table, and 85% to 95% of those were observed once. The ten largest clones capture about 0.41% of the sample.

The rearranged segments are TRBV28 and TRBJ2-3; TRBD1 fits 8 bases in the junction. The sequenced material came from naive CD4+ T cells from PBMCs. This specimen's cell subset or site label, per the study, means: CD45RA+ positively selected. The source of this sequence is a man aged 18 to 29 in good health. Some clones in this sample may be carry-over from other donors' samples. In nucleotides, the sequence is TGTGCCAGCAGTCCAGGGGGCGCAGATACGCAGTATTTT. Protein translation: CASSPGGADTQYF.